This TCR beta chain is from a study of blood T cell repertoires in COVID-19. Background on the study: Acute and convalescent COVID-19 samples came from the United States, Italy and Spain.

Per the original methods: Amplification with reference gene primers provided the estimates of nucleated cell counts. Profiling relied on immunoSEQ multiplex PCR, and the TCRdb table lists in-frame clones only, not all of them. D and trimming were read from the DNA, whereas the V and J calls and clone size are those reported in that table. The sample lists approximately 210,000 clones; roughly 87% were seen once. V was pared by 4 bases and J by 6 bases, with 13 bases between. CDR1 is SGHRS, CDR2 YFSETQ, per germline. This CDR3 is 13 amino acids long. Enrollees, about 18 to 90 years old, lived in 25 or so US areas. Recovery among Cohort 3 donors was established by two negative PCRs, clearance, or symptom resolution.

The sequenced sample was PBMCs or T cells enriched from blood (not recorded which). The receptor was derived from a young woman who had recovered from COVID-19. The chain combines TRBV5-1 with TRBJ1-1; D possibly corresponds to TRBD1 (5 bases). CDR3 region: CASSQTAYAEAFF. DNA for the CDR3: TGCGCCAGCAGCCAGACAGCTTATGCTGAAGCTTTCTTT.